The 6 T cell receptor beta chains listed next were all sequenced from one sample in a study of cytotoxic CD8 clonotypes in ibrutinib-treated CLL. Profiling relied on immunoSEQ multiplex PCR, and the TCRdb table lists in-frame clones only, not all of them. The table shows approximately 340,000 clones, with 67% occurring only once. Sample: PBMCs, taken after 36 months of ibrutinib treatment. The receptors here all came from a human donor with chronic lymphocytic leukemia.

This chain joins TRBV4-3 and TRBJ2-1; D possibly corresponds to TRBD2 (6 bases). The length of the CDR3 is 16 residues. Germline V gene lookup returns CDR1 LGHNA and CDR2 YSLEER. Trimming left V 0 bases short and J 1 base short, with 10 bases between. The CDR3 bases are TGCGCCAGCAGCCAAGATGACCTAGCGTCCTACAATGAGCAGTTCTTC. Amino acid sequence: CASSQDDLASYNEQFF.

The chain recombines TRBV4-1 with TRBJ1-5; a possible D gene is TRBD1 (6 bases). V was pared by 3 bases and J by 0 bases, with 12 bases between. Germline loops: CDR1 MGHRA, CDR2 YSYEKL. This CDR3 contains 16 residues. The CDR3 nucleotides read TGCGCCAGCAGCCACCTCAGGGGCAATAGCAATCAGCCCCAGCATTTT. It codes for CASSHLRGNSNQPQHF.

This chain connects TRBV6-7 to TRBJ2-7, with D perhaps assigned TRBD1 or TRBD2 (5 bases each). TRBV6-7 is known as an ORF, though its function is uncertain. The germline V and J ends were trimmed by 2 bases and 3 bases, with 17 bases remaining between them. CDR3 size: 16 residues. The CDR3 DNA reads TGTGCCAGCAGTTACGCTGTAGGTTTGAGGGGCTACGAGCAGTACTTC. The encoded protein is CASSYAVGLRGYEQYF.

This rearrangement joins TRBV5-4 to TRBJ2-1, with no clear D. V lost 1 base to trimming and J lost 2 bases, with 13 bases between them. Looked up from germline, CDR1 is SGHNT and CDR2 is YYREEE (reference sequence). The CDR3 loop spans 16 amino acids. The CDR3, as DNA: TGTGCCAGCAGCTTGCTGGGTAACAACCCCTACAATGAGCAGTTCTTC. Translating gives CASSLLGNNPYNEQFF.

The chain is built from TRBV5-1 and TRBJ2-7; a possible D gene is TRBD1 (5 bases). Trimming removed 0 bases from V and 4 bases from J, with 14 bases in between. CDR1 and CDR2 (germline): SGHRS, YFSETQ. This CDR3 is built from 15 residues. This CDR3 reads CASSLDRRVNYEQYF. The CDR3 DNA follows: TGCGCCAGCAGCTTGGATCGCAGGGTAAATTACGAGCAGTACTTC.

This rearrangement joins TRBV29-1 to TRBJ2-2; tentatively, D is TRBD1 (5 bases). The CDR3 contains 12 residues. Germline V gene data show CDR1 as SQVTM and CDR2 as ANQGSEA. V was trimmed by 6 bases and J by 2 bases, leaving 7 bases between them. CDR3 bases: TGCAGCGTGGGGCCTAACACCGGGGAGCTGTTTTTT. Translation: CSVGPNTGELFF.